A selection of T cell receptor beta chains follows, all from one sample in a study of T cell repertoires in cytomegalovirus infection. A single record per CDR3 protein comes from TCRdb applying MiXCR to the reads. Of roughly 320,000 distinct CDR3 sequences in the sample, more than 8% were seen once. Sequencing was performed on PBMCs. These receptors originate from a human donor in good health (CMV status not recorded). Some clones in this sample may be carry-over from other donors' samples. The CDR3 runs from the conserved cysteine through the conserved F or W. D genes are given only for firm matches. Clone size is given for some rows only: seen once, a few or many times, or a class if the clone is expanded.

d_gene	abundance	j_gene	v_gene	CDR3nt	CDR3aa
.	many	TRBJ2-7	TRBV7-2	TGTGCCAGCAGCTTTTCGGGGAGCAGCTCCTACGAGCAGTACTTC	CASSFSGSSSYEQYF
.	.	TRBJ1-1	TRBV2	TGTGCCAGCAGGGGGGAGAGGGGGGCTTCGGGCACTGAAGCTTTCTTT	CASRGERGASGTEAFF
.	few	TRBJ2-5	TRBV19	TGTGCCAGTAGTATAAAAACTTGGTACCAAGAGACCCAGTACTTC	CASSIKTWYQETQYF
.	many	TRBJ1-6	TRBV12-3/TRBV12-4	TGTGCCAGCAGTTTAGAAGCCTATAATTCACCCCTCCACTTT	CASSLEAYNSPLHF
.	many	TRBJ1-5	TRBV5-6	TGTGCCAGCAGCTTCCGGATGAATAGCAATCAGCCCCAGCATTTT	CASSFRMNSNQPQHF
TRBD1	many	TRBJ1-5	TRBV7-2	TGTGCCAGCAGCCGCGATCTTAAACAGGGGTGGCGCAATCAGCCCCAGCATTTT	CASSRDLKQGWRNQPQHF
.	.	TRBJ2-1	TRBV28	TGTGCCAGCAGTTCGGCGGGATTTATAGATGAGCAGTTCTTC	CASSSAGFIDEQFF
TRBD2	.	TRBJ2-3	TRBV28	TGTGCCAGCAGTTTAACGGGACTAGTAGCTCCCGCTAACACAGATACGCAGTATTTT	CASSLTGLVAPANTDTQYF
.	many	TRBJ2-7	TRBV11-2	TGTGCCAGCAGCTTAGAGCGCGGGACCTACGAGCAGTACTTC	CASSLERGTYEQYF
TRBD1	.	TRBJ1-3	TRBV4-1	TGCGCCAGCAGCCAAGAGACAGGGGGCGCGGTAAACACCATATATTTT	CASSQETGGAVNTIYF
TRBD1	many	TRBJ2-7	TRBV7-2	TGTGCCAGCAGCACCGGCTGGGGACAGTACTCCTACGAGCAGTACTTC	CASSTGWGQYSYEQYF
TRBD2	.	TRBJ2-1	TRBV7-9	TGTGCCAGCAGCTCCGACATAGGACTAGCGGTATACAATGAGCAGTTCTTC	CASSSDIGLAVYNEQFF
TRBD2	few	TRBJ2-1	TRBV20-1	TGCAGTGCAAAAGGGGCGGGGGGCTCCTACAATGAGCAGTTCTTC	CSAKGAGGSYNEQFF
TRBD1	.	TRBJ2-6	TRBV27	TGTGCCAGCAGTCCACGACAGGGGACCGGGGCCAACGTCCTGACTTTC	CASSPRQGTGANVLTF
.	once	TRBJ1-3	TRBV18	TGTGCCAGCTCAACCCAGACTCAGACTGGAAACACCATATATTTT	CASSTQTQTGNTIYF
.	many	TRBJ2-7	TRBV10-3	TGTGCCATCAGTGTTAGGGACAAGAGCTCCTACGAGCAGTACTTC	CAISVRDKSSYEQYF
.	many	TRBJ1-4	TRBV20-1	TGCAGTGCCCCTGGGGGGGGCAGCGGAAAACTGTTTTTT	CSAPGGGSGKLFF
TRBD2	.	TRBJ2-4	TRBV27	TGTGCCAGCAGTCGGACTAGCGGGAGGATTACGGTTGAAAACATTCAGTACTTC	CASSRTSGRITVENIQYF
TRBD2	many	TRBJ2-2	TRBV7-9	TGTGCCAGCAGCTTAGGCCTTCGGGGCGGGAGAGGTACCGGGGAGCTGTTTTTT	CASSLGLRGGRGTGELFF
.	.	TRBJ2-1	TRBV6-5	TGTGCCAGCAAAAGAGCCTCGGAAACCCGTGGCGAGCAGTTCTTC	CASKRASETRGEQFF
.	few	TRBJ2-1	TRBV9	TGTGCCAGCAGCCCCCCGGTGGGCTATGAGCAGTTCTTC	CASSPPVGYEQFF
.	few	TRBJ1-1	TRBV6-2/TRBV6-3	TGTGCCAGCAGAACGACAATTTCGAGGACTGAAGCTTTCTTT	CASRTTISRTEAFF
.	.	TRBJ2-2	TRBV12-3/TRBV12-4	TGTGCCAGCAGTCATCCGGCGGACACCGGGGAGCTGTTTTTT	CASSHPADTGELFF
.	many	TRBJ2-2	TRBV7-3	TGTGCCAGCAGCCCGGAAGCGGTTTCCACCGGGGAGCTGTTTTTT	CASSPEAVSTGELFF
TRBD2	many	TRBJ2-3	TRBV27	TGTGCCAGCAGTTTAAGGGGACTAGCGATGGGCACAGATACGCAGTATTTT	CASSLRGLAMGTDTQYF
TRBD2	many	TRBJ2-1	TRBV7-2	TGTGCCAGCAGCCTAGAGGGGACTAGCGGGAGAAATGAGCAGTTCTTC	CASSLEGTSGRNEQFF
.	many	TRBJ2-3	TRBV7-2	TGTGCCAGCAGCTTAAGGTTGCCGGGTGGGACAGATACGCAGTATTTT	CASSLRLPGGTDTQYF
.	.	TRBJ2-3	TRBV7-6	TGTGCCAGCAGCTCCTTGACTGCTACGCAGTATTTT	CASSSLTATQYF